This T cell receptor beta chain was captured in a study of blood T cells in healthy people across ages. This clonotype was observed a handful of times. The ends were cut back, 4 bases at V and 7 bases at J, with 13 bases in the middle. CDR3 length: 14 residues. Germline values: CDR1 SGHTA, CDR2 FQGNSA. Through a sample-barcoded 5' primer and a J-beta primer mix, a second PCR was run for roughly 7 to 11 cycles. TCRdb fed the 5' RACE reads into MiXCR, producing one record per CDR3 protein. In the table there are about 800,000 distinct CDR3 sequences, around a quarter of which are singletons. This sample was shared with a second study, whose subject was T cells of mothers and their children.

The V gene is TRBV7-2, the J gene TRBJ1-4, with D perhaps matching TRBD1 (6 bases). This clonotype was obtained from a boy younger than 18 in good health. The specimen was blood. CDR3 nucleotide sequence: TGTGCCAGCAGCTGGCAGGGGCGGGGTGAAAAACTGTTTTTT. Protein product: CASSWQGRGEKLFF.